This TCR beta chain originates from a study of blood T cell repertoires in COVID-19. This clone has only a few counts. Germline CDR1 reads DFQATT; CDR2 reads SNEGSKA (reference sequence). The V and J ends lost 3 bases and 2 bases respectively, with 22 bases between them. The CDR3 has 17 residues. Profiling relied on immunoSEQ multiplex PCR, and the TCRdb table lists in-frame clones only, not all of them. The profile shows under 110,000 clones, around 78% of them singletons. The sequence was obtained from an elderly man with COVID-19, enrolled during active disease. The sequencing input was peripheral blood. V and J are TRBV20-1 and TRBJ1-2; D is ambiguous. CDR3 in DNA: TGCAGTGCTAGTTCGCCACCAGAGTTGACTGAGAACTATGGCTACACCTTC. Amino acid sequence: CSASSPPELTENYGYTF.